Each of the 5 T cell receptor beta chains below was sequenced from the same sample in a study of technical replicates of blood from several donors. Clones were read by immunoSEQ multiplex PCR, and TCRdb kept only the in-frame ones, dropping some. The sample yields 60,000 to 85,000 clones, around 97% seen once. Sequenced input: T cells isolated from PBMCs. These receptors came from a human donor in good health.

The V call is TRBV2, the J call TRBJ2-1; 7 positions match TRBD1. The CDR3 totals 15 residues. The junction had 12 bases not matched to a gene; V was cut back by 5 bases and J by 8 bases. Per the germline V gene, CDR1 is SNHLY and CDR2 is FYNNEI. The CDR3 reads CASSPPGQLSDEQFF. In DNA form, the CDR3 reads TGTGCCAGCAGTCCGCCGGGACAGCTTTCGGATGAGCAGTTCTTC. The complete variable domain, with remaining parts taken from reference TRBV2 and TRBJ2-1, reads EPEVTQTPSHQVTQMGQEVILRCVPISNHLYFYWYRQILGQKVEFLVSFYNNEISEKSEIFDDQFSVERPDGSNFTLKIRSTKLEDSAMYFCASSPPGQLSDEQFFGPGTRLTVL.

The CDR3 loop reads CATSRGRDRGPGYTF. The CDR3 nucleotides are TGTGCCACCAGCAGGGGGAGGGACAGGGGGCCCGGTTACACCTTC. This chain uses TRBV15 with TRBJ1-2, with 12 positions matching TRBD1. V trimming: 3 bases; J trimming: 11 bases; junction bases outside the gene matches: 10. This CDR3 region has 15 residues. The germline V gene encodes CDR1 LNHNV and CDR2 YYDKDF (reference sequence).

The V call is TRBV2, the J call TRBJ2-4; D is ambiguous. The germline CDR1 and CDR2 sequences are SNHLY and FYNNEI. Trimming shortened V by 7 bases and J by 4 bases, and 11 bases separated the two germline ends. This CDR3 is built from 13 residues. Here the CDR3 reads CASTSGSKNIQYF. The CDR3 DNA sequence: TGTGCCAGCACCTCCGGGTCAAAAAACATTCAGTACTTC.

The chain has TRBV2 and TRBJ2-7; 8 nucleotides align to TRBD1. V shed 8 bases, J shed 3 bases, and the junction held 3 bases outside the gene matches. The CDR3 has 12 residues. Per germline, CDR1 SNHLY and CDR2 FYNNEI. The CDR3 DNA is TGTGCCAGCGGTGGACAGGGCTACGAGCAGTACTTC. Translating gives CASGGQGYEQYF.

The V and J genes are TRBV19 and TRBJ2-7, with D possibly being TRBD2 (5 bases). V was shortened by 4 bases and J by 5 bases, with 9 bases between the two germline ends. Germline V gene sequence: CDR1 LNHDA, CDR2 SQIVND (reference sequence). The CDR3 sequence is 12 residues long. The CDR3 DNA sequence: TGTGCCAGTAGTACCCCCGGGAACGAGCAGTACTTC. As protein: CASSTPGNEQYF. The whole variable domain, remainder taken from reference TRBV19 and TRBJ2-7, is DGGITQSPKYLFRKEGQNVTLSCEQNLNHDAMYWYRQDPGQGLRLIYYSQIVNDFQKGDIAEGYSVSREKKESFPLTVTSAQKNPTAFYLCASSTPGNEQYFGPGTRLTVT.